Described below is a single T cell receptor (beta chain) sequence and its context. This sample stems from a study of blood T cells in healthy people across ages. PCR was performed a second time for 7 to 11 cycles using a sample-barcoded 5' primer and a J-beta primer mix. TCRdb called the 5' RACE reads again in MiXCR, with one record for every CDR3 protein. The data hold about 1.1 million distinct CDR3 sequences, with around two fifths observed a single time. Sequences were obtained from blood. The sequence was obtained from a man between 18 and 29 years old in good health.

CDR3 protein: CASSSNRGHFDTQYF. The CDR3 DNA reads TGTGCCAGCAGTTCCAACAGGGGCCACTTCGATACGCAGTATTTT. This rearrangement joins TRBV28 to TRBJ2-3, with 7 bases fitting TRBD1. Losses at the gene ends were 4 bases for V and 6 bases for J; bases not matched to a gene: 10. The germline V gene has CDR1 MDHEN and CDR2 SYDVKM. This CDR3 has 15 amino acids.